Each of the 27 T cell receptor beta chains below was sequenced from the same sample in a study of T cells after somatic rescue of genetic block. Data came from immunoSEQ multiplex PCR; TCRdb stores just in-frame clones and leaves some out. The top ten clones hold about 3% of a sample with tens of thousands of clones, roughly 93% of them seen once. Sample: peripheral blood mononuclear cells (PBMCs). All receptors derive from a young man.

The chain joins TRBV2 to TRBJ1-4; D may be TRBD1 (5 bases). The CDR3 covers 14 residues. Germline V gene lookup returns CDR1 SNHLY and CDR2 FYNNEI. V was shortened by 7 bases and J by 3 bases, with 12 bases between the two germline ends. The CDR3 reads CASTGRRANEKLFF. The CDR3 DNA follows: TGTGCCAGCACGGGGCGTAGGGCTAATGAAAAACTGTTTTTT. The full variable domain, in which reference TRBV2 and TRBJ1-4 provide the parts outside the CDR3, is EPEVTQTPSHQVTQMGQEVILRCVPISNHLYFYWYRQILGQKVEFLVSFYNNEISEKSEIFDDQFSVERPDGSNFTLKIRSTKLEDSAMYFCASTGRRANEKLFFGSGTQLSVL.

This chain connects TRBV5-6 to TRBJ2-1; 10 bases map to TRBD2. The CDR3 runs 15 residues. V dropped 4 bases and J dropped 3; count of bases not matched to a gene: 4. Germline values: CDR1 SGHDT, CDR2 YYEEEE. CDR3 in DNA: TGTGCCAGCAGCAGCGGGGGGGCGTACTACAATGAGCAGTTCTTC. Translated: CASSSGGAYYNEQFF.

V and J are TRBV5-1 and TRBJ1-1; TRBD1 agrees at 7 bases. The V gene end was trimmed by 4 bases and the J gene end by 6 bases; junction bases not matched to a gene: 9. Germline CDR1 SGHRS, CDR2 YFSETQ. This CDR3 comprises 14 residues. The CDR3 here is CASSPTWDSAEAFF. Here the CDR3 DNA reads TGCGCCAGCAGCCCGACGTGGGACAGCGCTGAAGCTTTCTTT.

J is TRBJ2-2 and V is TRBV5-1; D perhaps matches TRBD1 (5 bases). Germline CDR1 is SGHRS and CDR2 is YFSETQ. The CDR3 contains 13 residues. The ends were cut back, 4 bases at V and 2 bases at J, with 6 bases in the middle. This CDR3 is CASSQGNTGELFF. Written as DNA, the CDR3 is TGCGCCAGCAGCCAGGGTAACACCGGGGAGCTGTTTTTT.

Turning to this clone: No conserved phenylalanine or tryptophan is present at the end of the CDR3, so a read error is the likely explanation. The CDR3 coding sequence is TGTGCCAGCAGCCGGGAGGTGGGGAAGACTCAGCCCCAGCATCTT. Translated: CASSREVGKTQPQHL. This chain links TRBV4-2 with TRBJ1-5; D not certain. Germline CDR1 reads LGHNA; CDR2 reads YNFKEQ. Trimming pared 4 bases from V and 6 bases from J, leaving 16 bases between. The length of the CDR3 is 15 residues.

This clone was seen more than once but under ten times. The rearrangement joins TRBV28 to TRBJ2-6; 10 bases match TRBD1. The germline gives CDR1 MDHEN, CDR2 SYDVKM. The CDR3 runs 17 residues. J gave up 4 bases and V 4 bases, and 7 bases lay outside the gene matches. The chain's CDR3 is CASSSFRQGAGANVLTF. The CDR3 DNA reads TGTGCCAGCAGTTCGTTCCGACAGGGGGCCGGGGCCAACGTCCTGACTTTC.

The genes are TRBV7-6 and TRBJ2-2; D perhaps matches TRBD2 (6 bases). Germline CDR1 is SGHVS and CDR2 is FNYEAQ. There are 14 residues in the CDR3. V was shortened by 1 base and J by 4 bases, with 7 bases between the two germline ends. As DNA, the CDR3 is TGTGCCAGCAGCTTAGTGGGGGGCACCGGGGAGCTGTTTTTT. It codes for CASSLVGGTGELFF.

The chain is built from TRBV11-1 and TRBJ2-5, with no clear D. The germline CDR1 and CDR2 sequences are SGHAT and FQDESV (reference sequence). The CDR3 consists of 12 residues. Trimming took off 0 bases at V and 4 bases at J, with 3 bases between the two ends. The CDR3 DNA reads TGTGCCAGCAGCTTAGCCCGAGAGACCCAGTACTTC. This codes for CASSLARETQYF.

This clone has a single count. The rearrangement uses TRBV27 and TRBJ2-1; 9 bases are shared with TRBD1. Germline V gene sequence: CDR1 MNHEY, CDR2 SMNVEV (reference sequence). This CDR3 comprises 15 residues. V shed 5 bases, J shed 3 bases, and the junction held 5 bases outside the gene matches. CDR3 sequence reads: CASSQGGQGYNEQFF. For the CDR3, the DNA is TGTGCCAGCAGTCAGGGGGGACAGGGCTACAATGAGCAGTTCTTC.

The J gene is TRBJ2-1, the V gene TRBV15; the D gene is possibly TRBD2 (6 bases). Trimming left V 1 base short and J 2 bases short, with 15 bases between. This CDR3 is 17 amino acids long. Looked up from germline, CDR1 is LNHNV and CDR2 is YYDKDF (reference sequence). The CDR3 DNA is TGTGCCACCAGCAGAGTAAGCCGGACTAACACCTACAATGAGCAGTTCTTC. Its translation: CATSRVSRTNTYNEQFF.

V usage is TRBV9 and J usage is TRBJ2-7; a weak D match, TRBD1 (6 bases). Trimming removed 1 base from V and 3 bases from J, with 14 bases in between. Germline CDR1 SGDLS, CDR2 YYNGEE. The length of the CDR3 is 15 residues. CDR3 bases: TGTGCCAGCAGCGTAAGTCCAGGACAGATCTACGAGCAGTACTTC. As protein: CASSVSPGQIYEQYF.

The V call is TRBV2, the J call TRBJ2-2; D not certain. Germline loops: CDR1 SNHLY, CDR2 FYNNEI. This CDR3 is 11 amino acids long. V was shortened by 6 bases and J by 6 bases, with 5 bases between the two germline ends. The CDR3 coding sequence is TGTGCCAGCAGCTATGCCGGGGAGCTGTTTTTT. It encodes CASSYAGELFF.

The rearrangement uses TRBV10-2 and TRBJ2-7; 8 bases agree with TRBD2. The CDR3 length is 14 residues. V shed 6 bases, J shed 6 bases, and the junction held 10 bases outside the gene matches. Per germline, CDR1 WSHSY and CDR2 SAAADI. This chain's CDR3 is CASSWGLGFPEQYF. CDR3 sequence (DNA): TGCGCCAGCAGCTGGGGACTAGGATTCCCCGAGCAGTACTTC.

The chain has TRBV19 and TRBJ2-3; D may correspond to TRBD1 or TRBD2 (5 bases each). The CDR3 has 16 residues. Germline V gene data show CDR1 as LNHDA and CDR2 as SQIVND (reference sequence). Trimming cost V 4 bases and J 2 bases, with 16 bases left between them. CDR3 in amino acids: CASSTGSHGATDTQYF. CDR3 in DNA: TGTGCCAGTAGTACAGGGAGCCACGGAGCCACAGATACGCAGTATTTT.

The chain recombines TRBV6-5 with TRBJ1-1; no clear D gene. The CDR3 totals 14 residues. V was clipped by 6 bases and J by 3 bases, with 14 bases between them. Germline-derived CDR1 and CDR2 are MNHEY and SVGAGI. CDR3 DNA: TGTGCCAGCAGAGGCTTACGTCCTGACACTGAAGCTTTCTTT. Translation gives CASRGLRPDTEAFF.

The V call is TRBV27, the J call TRBJ2-2; a possible D gene is TRBD1 (7 bases). The V end was cut by 1 base, the J end by 6 bases, with 18 bases between. The germline V gene has CDR1 MNHEY and CDR2 SMNVEV (reference sequence). This CDR3 contains 17 residues. CDR3 sequence reads: CASSLWGVRGIPGELFF. The CDR3 DNA is TGTGCCAGCAGTTTATGGGGGGTCAGGGGGATTCCCGGGGAGCTGTTTTTT.

The chain has TRBV5-6 and TRBJ2-5, with D tentatively TRBD1 or TRBD2 (6 bases each). Germline CDR1 SGHDT, CDR2 YYEEEE. The length of the CDR3 is 17 residues. Trimming stripped 0 bases from V and 1 base from J, with 16 bases between. CDR3 in amino acids: CASSLVGGLQIQETQYF. CDR3 coding DNA: TGTGCCAGCAGCTTGGTAGGGGGGTTACAGATCCAAGAGACCCAGTACTTC.

The gene calls are TRBV2 and TRBJ1-2; D not certain. Between the trimmed V and J ends, which lost 6 bases and 7 bases, there was a span of 15 bases. From germline, CDR1 is SNHLY and CDR2 FYNNEI. The CDR3 extends over 13 amino acids. The CDR3 region has the DNA TGTGCCAGCAGGGACCGGGAAGGAGGTGGCTACACCTTC. Translation gives CASRDREGGGYTF.

The chain uses TRBV5-4 and TRBJ1-1; 9 bases align to TRBD1. This CDR3 is 13 amino acids long. CDR1 is SGHNT and CDR2 is YYREEE in the germline V gene (reference sequence). The trim removed 1 base at V and 7 bases at J, leaving 2 bases unmatched. The CDR3 protein is CASSLRTGVEAFF. CDR3 DNA: TGTGCCAGCAGCTTGCGGACAGGGGTTGAAGCTTTCTTT.

This chain connects TRBV27 to TRBJ2-3; D uncertain. The CDR3 is 14 amino acids. Trimming removed 0 bases from V and 2 bases from J, with 6 bases in between. The germline gives CDR1 MNHEY, CDR2 SMNVEV (reference sequence). CDR3 region: CASSLSGLTDTQYF. CDR3 DNA: TGTGCCAGCAGTTTATCAGGGCTCACAGATACGCAGTATTTT.

This chain joins TRBV6-6 and TRBJ2-3; 8 bases are shared with TRBD2. The CDR3 is 14 residues long. J was trimmed by 2 bases and V by 4 bases; bases with no gene match: 2. The germline V gene has CDR1 MNHNY and CDR2 SVGAGI (reference sequence). CDR3 in DNA: TGTGCCAGCAGTTTTAGCGGGGCCACAGATACGCAGTATTTT. Its protein product is CASSFSGATDTQYF.

This clone was seen a handful of times. The chain joins TRBV28 to TRBJ2-3; 8 bases agree with TRBD2. The CDR3 is 16 residues long. Per the germline V gene, CDR1 is MDHEN and CDR2 is SYDVKM. The ends lost 2 bases at V and 0 bases at J; junction bases unmatched: 4. The DNA of the CDR3 is TGTGCCAGCAGTTTAGTACTAGCGGTTAGCACAGATACGCAGTATTTT. It translates to CASSLVLAVSTDTQYF.

The J gene is TRBJ2-5, the V gene TRBV6-1; 7 bases line up with TRBD1. The CDR3 sequence is 14 residues long. Germline V gene sequence: CDR1 MNHNS, CDR2 SASEGT. The V segment lost 7 bases and the J segment 3 bases; nucleotides outside the gene matches: 8. DNA for the CDR3: TGTGCCAGCAACCGTTGGACAGGTAAAGAGACCCAGTACTTC. This translates into CASNRWTGKETQYF.

On this clone: Other DNA variants within this sample encode the same CDR3. The chain uses TRBV4-1 and TRBJ2-3, with D uncertain. V was clipped by 1 base and J by 8 bases, with 7 bases between them. The CDR3 loop spans 12 amino acids. The germline V gene encodes CDR1 MGHRA and CDR2 YSYEKL. CDR3 protein: CASSQAGGTQYF. CDR3 in DNA: TGCGCCAGCAGCCAAGCTGGTGGTACGCAGTATTTT.

In regard to this clone: The sample carries other DNA sequences with the same CDR3. The V call is TRBV4-1, the J call TRBJ2-5, with D possibly matching TRBD1 (5 bases). V lost 3 bases and J lost 4, with 9 bases in between. This CDR3 comprises 13 residues. CDR1 is MGHRA and CDR2 is YSYEKL in the germline V gene. The CDR3 bases are TGCGCCAGCAGCCAGGCGCAGGGAGAGACCCAGTACTTC. Amino acid sequence: CASSQAQGETQYF.

The chain links TRBV28 to TRBJ1-2; no definite D call. Germline-derived CDR1 and CDR2 are MDHEN and SYDVKM. Trimming removed 4 bases from V and 4 bases from J, with 16 bases in between. The length of the CDR3 is 15 residues. CDR3 protein: CASSYKDNGLYGYTF. In DNA, the CDR3 is TGTGCCAGCAGTTATAAGGATAACGGGCTCTATGGCTACACCTTC.

This chain connects TRBV9 to TRBJ1-2, with TRBD1 matching over 7 bases. This CDR3 has 16 residues. Germline V gene lookup returns CDR1 SGDLS and CDR2 YYNGEE. Trimming took 1 base from V and 2 from J; bases not matched to a gene: 8. CDR3 sequence: CASSVTGTASNYGYTF. CDR3 nucleotides: TGTGCCAGCAGCGTAACCGGGACAGCAAGCAACTATGGCTACACCTTC.